Sequencing of this TCR beta chain was carried out in a study of tumor-infiltrating lymphocytes in primary liver carcinoma. Study conclusions and caveats: Blood's top-250-clone fraction was significantly lower than that of tumors (p = 0.039). Tumor-adjacent and tumor-blood pairs shared a smaller degree of overlap than tumor region pairs.

The researchers produced TCR beta cDNA from approximately 550 ng total RNA with a constant-region primer. Three nested multiplex PCR rounds, a slightly modified ARM-PCR, produced the libraries for TCR beta. Investigators reported that the first two PCR rounds, at 10 cycles each, used TRBV1-TRBV30 forward primers with a C-beta reverse primer. Each CDR3 protein is one row after TCRdb ran MiXCR on the multiplex PCR reads. The repertoire holds roughly 330,000 distinct CDR3 sequences, with 65% as singletons. Germline V gives CDR1 MNHNS, CDR2 SASEGT. The CDR3 is made up of 13 amino acids. Concerning this clonotype: Its specificity is unknown. This may stem from a read error, because a much larger clone lies one nucleotide away.

The researchers obtained blood RNA from unsorted whole blood and also extracted germline DNA. Before the operation took place, around 4 milliliters of peripheral blood were collected. The TCR sequence derives from a man aged 40-49 years with primary liver carcinoma and hepatitis B virus infection. V and J are TRBV6-1 and TRBJ1-2; D is unclear. The specimen was peripheral blood. The CDR3 protein is CVSSENLVGGYTF. The CDR3 region has the DNA TGTGTCAGCAGTGAAAACCTCGTCGGTGGCTACACCTTC.